This T cell receptor (beta chain) was recovered during a study of shared clonotypes between healthy human individuals. The overall study: Used for every donor were three CD4 naive, three CD4 memory, two CD8 naive and one CD8 memory plate.

As processed by the authors: For the immunoSEQ data, sequences were junction-only without quality scores, so filtering differed. Data came from immunoSEQ multiplex PCR; TCRdb stores just in-frame clones and leaves some out. V and J calls and clone size are those listed in that table; D and trimming were worked out from the DNA. The sample yields around 2,000,000 clones, 85% to 95% seen once. Regarding this clone: Its antigen is still unknown.

Study-level points and caveats: A generally larger estimated richness was seen in naive subsets than in memory subsets. Some naive CD4 clonotypes, around 4.7%, turned up in common across a handful of donors.

Material for sequencing was naive CD4+ T cells sorted from blood. Documented subset: CD45RA+ positively selected. The clonotype was recovered from a man between 18 and 35 years old in good health.

CDR3 coding DNA: TGTGCCAGCAGGGAGGGACAGGGCGGCAATCAGCCCCAGCATTTT. Translating it yields CASREGQGGNQPQHF. This sequence joins TRBV28 and TRBJ1-5; TRBD1 agrees at 9 bases. The trim removed 6 bases at V and 2 bases at J, leaving 5 bases unmatched. The CDR3 has 15 amino acids. Germline-derived CDR1 and CDR2 are MDHEN and SYDVKM.